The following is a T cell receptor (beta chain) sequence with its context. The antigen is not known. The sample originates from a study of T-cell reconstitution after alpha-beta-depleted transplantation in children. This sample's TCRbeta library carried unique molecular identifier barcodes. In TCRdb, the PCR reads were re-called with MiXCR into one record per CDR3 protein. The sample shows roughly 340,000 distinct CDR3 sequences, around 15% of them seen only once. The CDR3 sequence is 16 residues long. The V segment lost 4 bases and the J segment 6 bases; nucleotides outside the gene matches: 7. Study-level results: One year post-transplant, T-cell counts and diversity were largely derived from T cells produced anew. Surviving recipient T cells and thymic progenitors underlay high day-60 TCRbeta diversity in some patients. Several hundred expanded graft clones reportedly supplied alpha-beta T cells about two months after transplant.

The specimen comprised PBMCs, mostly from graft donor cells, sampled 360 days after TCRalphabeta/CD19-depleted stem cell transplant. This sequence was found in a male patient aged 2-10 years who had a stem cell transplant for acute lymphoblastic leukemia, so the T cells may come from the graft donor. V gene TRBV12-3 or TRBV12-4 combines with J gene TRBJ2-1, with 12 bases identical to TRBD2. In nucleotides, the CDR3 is TGTGCCAGCAGTTCCCCTTGGACTAGCGGGGTCAATGAGCAGTTCTTC. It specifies CASSSPWTSGVNEQFF.